This TCR beta chain was recovered during a study of post-analysis software for immune sequencing data. Unique molecular identifiers tagged the TCR beta cDNA libraries. T cells numbering roughly 0.9 to 11 million gave rise to roughly 550,000 cDNA molecules. One entry per CDR3 protein, called by TCRdb with MiXCR from the PCR reads. Seen here are roughly 870,000 distinct CDR3 sequences, approximately 53% observed once, and the top ten hold 4.6%. The TCR originated in a girl between 10 and 17 years old with multiple sclerosis. The sample consisted of blood.

In nucleotides, the CDR3 is TGCGCCAGCAGCTTTGGGCGGAGGATCGACGAGCAGTACTTC. Its protein product is CASSFGRRIDEQYF. V gene TRBV5-1 combines with J gene TRBJ2-7, with D maybe TRBD2 (5 bases). The CDR3 is made up of 14 amino acids. Germline-derived CDR1 and CDR2 are SGHRS and YFSETQ. Trimming took 2 bases from V and 5 from J, leaving 14 bases between them.